The 18 T cell receptor beta chains presented below share a single source sample, sequenced in a study of blood T cell repertoires in COVID-19. The protocol was immunoSEQ multiplex PCR, while the TCRdb copy is restricted to in-frame clones and leaves out a portion. The sample consists of roughly 170,000 clones, approximately 87% of them appearing once. The source material was peripheral blood. These receptors all come from a woman aged 65 to 85 with COVID-19, enrolled during active disease.

This chain uses TRBV6-6 with TRBJ2-7; 8 bases match TRBD2. This CDR3 has 15 amino acids. V trimming: 2 bases; J trimming: 2 bases; junction bases outside the gene matches: 5. Germline values: CDR1 MNHNY, CDR2 SVGAGI (reference sequence). The CDR3: CASSYTLAGTYEQYF. The CDR3 bases are TGTGCCAGCAGTTACACATTAGCGGGAACCTACGAGCAGTACTTC.

The genes are TRBV6-5 and TRBJ2-7; TRBD2 matches at 8 bases. Looked up from germline, CDR1 is MNHEY and CDR2 is SVGAGI. The V segment lost 2 bases and the J segment 5 bases; nucleotides outside the gene matches: 11. The CDR3 covers 16 residues. This chain's CDR3 is CASSYGPSGSPHEQYF. CDR3 in DNA: TGTGCCAGCAGTTACGGTCCTAGCGGGTCCCCCCACGAGCAGTACTTC.

The chain couples TRBV24-1 to TRBJ2-7, with 11 bases matching TRBD1. Germline V gives CDR1 KGHDR, CDR2 SFDVKD. V was clipped by 3 bases and J by 5 bases; unmatched bases: 5. The CDR3 covers 15 residues. The DNA of the CDR3 is TGTGCCACCAGTGATGCAAGGACAGGGGGCAACGAGCAGTACTTC. Its translation: CATSDARTGGNEQYF.

V is TRBV7-2 and J is TRBJ1-2, with D hard to call. CDR1 SGHTA and CDR2 FQGNSA come from the germline V gene. Trimming cost V 1 base and J 0 bases, with 6 bases left between them. The CDR3 sequence is 14 residues long. The DNA for the CDR3 is TGTGCCAGCAGCTTAGATCATGCTAACTATGGCTACACCTTC. Translated: CASSLDHANYGYTF.

This clone came up once. V gene TRBV5-1 combines with J gene TRBJ2-5, with D possibly TRBD1 on 6 matching bases. Germline V gene lookup returns CDR1 SGHRS and CDR2 YFSETQ. This CDR3 is built from 16 residues. The germline V and J ends were trimmed by 4 bases and 1 base, with 17 bases remaining between them. CDR3: CASSPSIGQTQETQYF. The CDR3, as DNA: TGCGCCAGCAGCCCTTCAATCGGACAGACCCAAGAGACCCAGTACTTC.

This chain links TRBV7-9 with TRBJ1-2, with 7 bases that match TRBD1. Germline V gene sequence: CDR1 SEHNR, CDR2 FQNEAQ (reference sequence). The CDR3 length is 18 residues. V lost 4 bases to trimming and J lost 6 bases; unmatched junction nucleotides: 20. CDR3 bases: TGTGCCAGCAGCTCCTTCGGGGACGTCAAGGACAGGAGGGATGGCTACACCTTC. Its protein is CASSSFGDVKDRRDGYTF.

This clone was seen only once. The chain joins TRBV24-1 to TRBJ1-1; perhaps TRBD1 as D (5 bases). V lost 7 bases and J lost 2, with 16 bases in between. This CDR3 is 15 amino acids long. Germline values: CDR1 KGHDR, CDR2 SFDVKD. The CDR3: CATRIRDRENTEAFF. DNA of the CDR3: TGTGCCACCAGGATCCGAGACAGAGAAAACACTGAAGCTTTCTTT.

The V call is TRBV27, the J call TRBJ2-7; 8 bases match TRBD2. The V and J ends lost 6 bases and 4 bases, in that order; junction bases with no gene match: 11. CDR3 length: 15 residues. Germline V gives CDR1 MNHEY, CDR2 SMNVEV (reference sequence). This chain's CDR3 is CASRSTGGVEYEQYF. The CDR3, as DNA: TGTGCCAGCAGATCGACGGGAGGGGTCGAGTACGAGCAGTACTTC.

The chain carries TRBV6-1 and TRBJ1-5, with 7 bases lining up with TRBD1. The CDR3 is 15 residues long. CDR1 MNHNS and CDR2 SASEGT come from the germline V gene. V lost 1 base, J lost 5 bases, and 5 bases stayed unmatched. The CDR3 spells CASSEETGKYQPQHF. In nucleotides, the CDR3 is TGTGCCAGCAGTGAAGAGACAGGGAAGTATCAGCCCCAGCATTTT.

The chain has TRBV30 and TRBJ2-7; maybe TRBD2 (5 bases). V was clipped by 3 bases and J by 2 bases, with 17 bases between them. Germline-derived CDR1 and CDR2 are GTSNPN and SVGIG (reference sequence). The CDR3 is 15 amino acids. CDR3 residues: CAWRGRGLTTYEQYF. CDR3 sequence (DNA): TGTGCCTGGAGGGGGAGAGGACTTACGACCTACGAGCAGTACTTC. Full variable domain (outside the CDR3, taken from reference TRBV30 and TRBJ2-7): SQTIHQWPATLVQPVGSPLSLECTVEGTSNPNLYWYRQAAGRGLQLLFYSVGIGQISSEVPQNLSASRPQDRQFILSSKKLLLSDSGFYLCAWRGRGLTTYEQYFGPGTRLTVT.

This clone was recorded only once. The chain recombines TRBV3-1 (or the pseudogene TRBV3-2) with TRBJ2-2; TRBD1 matches at 9 bases. The CDR3 runs 17 residues. Germline CDR1 reads LGHDT; CDR2 reads YNNKEL (reference sequence). Unmatched junction bases numbered 6, after V lost 2 bases and J lost 2 bases. The CDR3 protein is CASSQSGTGFNTGELFF. The CDR3 nucleotides are TGTGCCAGCAGCCAATCCGGGACAGGGTTCAACACCGGGGAGCTGTTTTTT.

The rearrangement joins TRBV10-3 to TRBJ1-4, with D possibly matching TRBD1 (5 bases). Germline V gene sequence: CDR1 ENHRY, CDR2 SYGVKD. V was pared by 0 bases and J by 5 bases, with 7 bases between. The CDR3 runs to 14 residues. The CDR3 bases are TGTGCCATCAGTGAGTCAGGGGTAAATGAAAAACTGTTTTTT. Translation gives CAISESGVNEKLFF.

The chain couples TRBV15 to TRBJ2-3, with D unclear. Germline V gives CDR1 LNHNV, CDR2 YYDKDF (reference sequence). V was shortened by 5 bases and J by 6 bases, with 15 bases between the two germline ends. The CDR3 totals 14 residues. The DNA of the CDR3 is TGTGCCACCAGCGTATTGCGCGGATTTGATACGCAGTATTTT. Translating gives CATSVLRGFDTQYF.

The gene calls are TRBV2 and TRBJ1-2; D unclear. CDR3 length equals 12 residues. Germline lookup yields CDR1 SNHLY and CDR2 FYNNEI. Trimming took 7 bases from V and 6 from J, leaving 12 bases between them. The CDR3 is CASKQDVNGYTF. The CDR3 bases are TGTGCCAGCAAGCAGGATGTCAATGGCTACACCTTC. The whole variable domain, remainder taken from reference TRBV2 and TRBJ1-2, is EPEVTQTPSHQVTQMGQEVILRCVPISNHLYFYWYRQILGQKVEFLVSFYNNEISEKSEIFDDQFSVERPDGSNFTLKIRSTKLEDSAMYFCASKQDVNGYTFGSGTRLTVV.

The chain has TRBV7-9 and TRBJ1-4; 7 bases fit TRBD1. The V and J ends lost 5 bases and 3 bases, in that order; junction bases with no gene match: 6. The CDR3 runs 15 residues. Germline V gene sequence: CDR1 SEHNR, CDR2 FQNEAQ (reference sequence). Here the CDR3 DNA reads TGTGCCAGCAGCGCCAGACAGGGACCTAATGAAAAACTGTTTTTT. It encodes CASSARQGPNEKLFF. Full variable domain (outside the CDR3, taken from reference TRBV7-9 and TRBJ1-4): DTGVSQNPRHKITKRGQNVTFRCDPISEHNRLYWYRQTLGQGPEFLTYFQNEAQLEKSRLLSDRFSAERPKGSFSTLEIQRTEQGDSAMYLCASSARQGPNEKLFFGSGTQLSVL.

This clone has only one observation. For the CDR3, the DNA is TGTGCCAGCAGCTTAGGACTAGCGGCAACCGGGGAGCTGTTTTTT. It encodes CASSLGLAATGELFF. This chain uses TRBV11-3 with TRBJ2-2; TRBD2 aligns across 9 bases. This CDR3 has 15 amino acids. In germline, CDR1 is SGHNT, CDR2 YENEEA. Trimming removed 1 base from V and 5 bases from J; junction bases left unmatched: 2.

The chain joins TRBV4-1 to TRBJ2-7, with TRBD1 identical over 11 bases. Germline V gives CDR1 MGHRA, CDR2 YSYEKL. J was trimmed by 4 bases and V by 4 bases; bases with no gene match: 3. This CDR3 contains 14 residues. The CDR3 region is CASSPDRGLYEQYF. The CDR3 DNA follows: TGCGCCAGCAGCCCGGACAGGGGGCTTTACGAGCAGTACTTC.

The chain employs TRBV28 and TRBJ1-5; unclear D gene. The CDR3 runs 12 residues. Trimming shortened V by 5 bases and J by 3 bases, and 5 bases separated the two germline ends. Germline V gene sequence: CDR1 MDHEN, CDR2 SYDVKM. The CDR3 protein is CASSPYNQPQHF. CDR3 nucleotide sequence: TGTGCCAGCAGTCCCTACAATCAGCCCCAGCATTTT.